This T cell receptor (beta chain) appears in the sequencing data of a study of blood T cell repertoires in COVID-19. The overall study: The United States, Italy and Spain provided the acute and convalescent COVID-19 samples. The analysed material was cDNA or gDNA that came from T cells, B-cell-depleted T cells, or PBMCs.

The method was immunoSEQ multiplex PCR; TCRdb's version includes in-frame clones alone and lacks a portion of them. Among 75,000 or so clones, roughly 85% were seen once, and the ten largest hold around a sixth. Sequencing input: peripheral blood. The origin of this receptor is an elderly woman with acute or convalescent COVID-19.

DNA of the CDR3: TGCAGTGCTAGTCGGCTAGCGGGAGTCTACGAGCAGTACTTC. Protein: CSASRLAGVYEQYF. The chain uses TRBV20-1 and TRBJ2-7, with TRBD2 matching 10 bases. Germline V lookup: CDR1 DFQATT, CDR2 SNEGSKA (reference sequence). The CDR3 extends over 14 amino acids. V was pared by 3 bases and J by 3 bases, with 5 bases of the junction left unmatched.